This T cell receptor beta chain originates from a study of persistence of HIV-infected CD4 T cells. Study-wide points: Degenerate expanded CDR3beta sequences were enriched among CMV- and Gag-responding cells.

As for this clone: Its antigen is unidentified.

Anti-CD3/anti-CD28 beads served as a nonspecific positive control stimulus. CD4+ T cells upregulating both CD40 ligand and CD69 were sorted as responding cells. The libraries were made with immunoSEQ version 4 in survey mode. The protocol was immunoSEQ multiplex PCR, while the TCRdb copy is restricted to in-frame clones and leaves out a portion. The sample records fewer than 45,000 clones, roughly nine tenths being singletons. The germline V gene encodes CDR1 SGHRS and CDR2 YFSETQ. The CDR3 totals 19 residues. Trimming took 1 base from V and 4 from J, leaving 23 bases between them. The origin of this receptor is an adult woman with HIV who was CMV-seropositive. The material was CD4+ T cells sorted from PBMCs after approximately 18-hour stimulation, obtained from a patient who received antiretroviral therapy. The V gene is TRBV5-1, the J gene TRBJ2-2; D might be TRBD1 or TRBD2, each matching 5 bases. The CDR3 coding sequence is TGCGCCAGCAGCTTGAAGTTAGGGCGAGAGGGGCCGACCACCGGGGAGCTGTTTTTT. It encodes CASSLKLGREGPTTGELFF.